The rows below give T cell receptor beta chains drawn from one sample of a study of blood T cell repertoires in COVID-19. Repertoires were generated with immunoSEQ multiplex PCR, while TCRdb's copy carries only in-frame clones and drops some. The table has about 260,000 clones, around 87% seen once. Source material: peripheral blood. The origin of the receptors is a woman aged 50 to 60 with acute or convalescent COVID-19. Each CDR3 is given with its conserved first and last residue. The order of the fields is V gene, D gene, clone size, J gene, CDR3 DNA, CDR3 protein. The D gene is left open where the match is weak. Clone size is not always given. Where it is, it says once, few, many or a class for expanded clones.

v_gene: TRBV29-1
d_gene: TRBD1
abundance: .
j_gene: TRBJ1-3
CDR3nt: TGCAGCGTCCCTGGGGACAGGGTGAACACCATATATTTT
CDR3aa: CSVPGDRVNTIYF

v_gene: TRBV7-2
d_gene: .
abundance: .
j_gene: TRBJ2-1
CDR3nt: TGTGCCAGCACCCTAAGGCTCTTCGAGGGCCGGTACAATGAGCAGTTCTTC
CDR3aa: CASTLRLFEGRYNEQFF

v_gene: TRBV27
d_gene: .
abundance: .
j_gene: TRBJ1-2
CDR3nt: TGTGCCAGCAGTCCACGGACGGGGGGTGGCTACACCTTC
CDR3aa: CASSPRTGGGYTF

v_gene: TRBV7-2
d_gene: TRBD2
abundance: .
j_gene: TRBJ2-1
CDR3nt: TGTGCCAGCAGCTCCCCCGGGACTAGGGGATACAATGAGCAGTTCTTC
CDR3aa: CASSSPGTRGYNEQFF

v_gene: TRBV29-1
d_gene: .
abundance: .
j_gene: TRBJ1-3
CDR3nt: TGCAGCGTCGCCCGTCGGGGAAACACCATATATTTT
CDR3aa: CSVARRGNTIYF

v_gene: TRBV28
d_gene: TRBD1
abundance: .
j_gene: TRBJ2-1
CDR3nt: TGTGCCAGCAGGGGGACAGGGGGATACGAGCAGTTCTTC
CDR3aa: CASRGTGGYEQFF

v_gene: TRBV24-1
d_gene: .
abundance: once
j_gene: TRBJ2-1
CDR3nt: TGTGCCACCAGCTTATCGCGGGACTCTTGGGAGCAGTTCTTC
CDR3aa: CATSLSRDSWEQFF

v_gene: TRBV5-1
d_gene: TRBD2
abundance: .
j_gene: TRBJ2-3
CDR3nt: TGCGCCAGCAGCTTGGACAGCGGGAGAAAGTCAGATACGCAGTATTTT
CDR3aa: CASSLDSGRKSDTQYF

v_gene: TRBV7-2
d_gene: .
abundance: .
j_gene: TRBJ1-4
CDR3nt: TGTGCCAGCAGCTTAACGGGAGGAGGTGAAAAACTGTTTTTT
CDR3aa: CASSLTGGGEKLFF

v_gene: TRBV6-5
d_gene: .
abundance: .
j_gene: TRBJ1-1
CDR3nt: TGTGCCAGCAGATTAGTGAACACTGAAGCTTTCTTT
CDR3aa: CASRLVNTEAFF

v_gene: TRBV6-6
d_gene: .
abundance: .
j_gene: TRBJ2-7
CDR3nt: TGTGCCAGCAGTCTGCTACCACAGGGACGCTCCTACGAGCAGTACTTC
CDR3aa: CASSLLPQGRSYEQYF

v_gene: TRBV7-2
d_gene: .
abundance: .
j_gene: TRBJ1-1
CDR3nt: TGTGCCAGCAGCTTAGTTGGAGGGAACACTGAAGCTTTCTTT
CDR3aa: CASSLVGGNTEAFF

v_gene: TRBV28
d_gene: .
abundance: once
j_gene: TRBJ1-2
CDR3nt: TGTGCCAGCAGTTCCTTCGGGGGATCCTATGGCTACACCTTC
CDR3aa: CASSSFGGSYGYTF

v_gene: TRBV15
d_gene: TRBD1
abundance: few
j_gene: TRBJ2-5
CDR3nt: TGTGCCACCAGCAGATCGGGACAGATTCAGTACCAAGAGACCCAGTACTTC
CDR3aa: CATSRSGQIQYQETQYF

v_gene: TRBV6-5
d_gene: TRBD1
abundance: few
j_gene: TRBJ2-7
CDR3nt: TGTGCCAGCAGCCCAGACAGGGGTGCCTACGAGCAGTACTTC
CDR3aa: CASSPDRGAYEQYF

v_gene: TRBV7-9
d_gene: .
abundance: .
j_gene: TRBJ2-2
CDR3nt: TGTGCCAGCAGCCAACAGGGCGTCGGGGAGCTGTTTTTT
CDR3aa: CASSQQGVGELFF

v_gene: TRBV3-1/TRBV3-2
d_gene: .
abundance: .
j_gene: TRBJ1-3
CDR3nt: TGTGCCAGCAGCCCGTGGGGCCTCGACTCTGGAAACACCATATATTTT
CDR3aa: CASSPWGLDSGNTIYF

v_gene: TRBV2
d_gene: .
abundance: .
j_gene: TRBJ1-6
CDR3nt: TGTGCCAGCAGGACCGGGTCTTTCAATTCACCCCTCCACTTT
CDR3aa: CASRTGSFNSPLHF

v_gene: TRBV10-3
d_gene: TRBD1
abundance: .
j_gene: TRBJ1-4
CDR3nt: TGTGCCATCAGTGGTGACAGGGAGAATGAAAAACTGTTTTTT
CDR3aa: CAISGDRENEKLFF

v_gene: TRBV19
d_gene: .
abundance: .
j_gene: TRBJ1-1
CDR3nt: TGTGCCAACCTGCGAGGGTATCCTGAAGCTTTCTTT
CDR3aa: CANLRGYPEAFF

v_gene: TRBV2
d_gene: TRBD1
abundance: .
j_gene: TRBJ2-1
CDR3nt: TGTGCCAGCAGTTGGGACAGGGGGGACTACAATGAGCAGTTCTTC
CDR3aa: CASSWDRGDYNEQFF

v_gene: TRBV7-8
d_gene: .
abundance: few
j_gene: TRBJ1-5
CDR3nt: TGTGCCAGCAGCTTCGGGGGAATTAGCAATCAGCCCCAGCATTTT
CDR3aa: CASSFGGISNQPQHF